This T cell receptor (beta chain) was recovered during a study of yellow fever vaccine responses in identical twins. Study results and limitations: The T cell response to vaccination in identical twins was reportedly partly convergent and partly personalized.

Per the germline V gene, CDR1 is SGHTA and CDR2 is FQGTGA. V was clipped by 2 bases and J by 3 bases, with 11 bases between them. The CDR3 has 15 residues. One entry per CDR3 protein results from TCRdb running MiXCR on the RT-PCR reads. The sample carries about 18,000 distinct CDR3 sequences, roughly two thirds recorded once. As for this clonotype: The antigen is not known.

The input for sequencing was T cells from blood (PBMCs), unsorted or a sorted subset (not recorded which), taken before or after yellow fever vaccination (not recorded which). This rearrangement joins TRBV7-3 to TRBJ1-5, with D perhaps TRBD1 (5 bases). The sequence came from a woman aged 18-30 years who received the yellow fever vaccine. CDR3 sequence: CASSLYAGYNQPQHF. CDR3 sequence (DNA): TGTGCCAGCAGCTTATATGCAGGGTACAATCAGCCCCAGCATTTT.